These T cell receptor beta chains were read from a single sample in a study of T-cell memory formation after mild COVID-19. TCRdb ran MiXCR on the 5' RACE reads and lists one entry per CDR3 protein. The table lists around 160,000 distinct CDR3 sequences, 9.5% to 13% of them singletons. Input material: PBMCs or a T cell subset sorted from them (not recorded which). The receptor set was obtained from a man younger than 35 who had mild COVID-19 (a few samples of this study predate the infection). Cell type and time point are not known. The CDR3 runs from the conserved cysteine through the conserved F or W. The D gene is left open where the match is weak. Only part of the rows carry a size: once, few, many, or a class if the clone is expanded.

J gene: TRBJ1-1
clone size: few
V gene: TRBV3-1
D gene: -
CDR3 DNA: TGTGCCAGCAGCCTTACGGGGAGTGAAGCTTTCTTT
CDR3 protein: CASSLTGSEAFF

J gene: TRBJ2-1
clone size: few
V gene: TRBV3-1
D gene: -
CDR3 DNA: TGTGCCAGCAGCCTCGTTGAGGGAGAGCAGTTCTTC
CDR3 protein: CASSLVEGEQFF

J gene: TRBJ1-3
clone size: few
V gene: TRBV6-2/TRBV6-3
D gene: -
CDR3 DNA: TGTGCCAGCAGTTACGGAGGTTACTCTGGAAACACCATATATTTT
CDR3 protein: CASSYGGYSGNTIYF

J gene: TRBJ2-5
clone size: few
V gene: TRBV7-2
D gene: -
CDR3 DNA: TGTGCCAGCAGAACGGACGGAGAGACCCAGTACTTC
CDR3 protein: CASRTDGETQYF

J gene: TRBJ2-5
clone size: -
V gene: TRBV4-2
D gene: -
CDR3 DNA: TGTGCCAGCAGCCAAGTTGCTGGCCAAGAGACCCAGTACTTC
CDR3 protein: CASSQVAGQETQYF

J gene: TRBJ1-5
clone size: few
V gene: TRBV12-3/TRBV12-4
D gene: -
CDR3 DNA: TGTGCCAGCAGTTTGGTCAAGGACGGCTTTAGCAATCAGCCCCAGCATTTT
CDR3 protein: CASSLVKDGFSNQPQHF

J gene: TRBJ1-1
clone size: -
V gene: TRBV4-2
D gene: -
CDR3 DNA: TGTGCCAGCAGGAACCCGGACGACACTGAAGCTTTCTTT
CDR3 protein: CASRNPDDTEAFF

J gene: TRBJ2-7
clone size: many
V gene: TRBV12-3/TRBV12-4
D gene: TRBD1
CDR3 DNA: TGTGCCAGCCTAGCAGGACAGGGACCCTACGAGCAGTACTTC
CDR3 protein: CASLAGQGPYEQYF

J gene: TRBJ1-1
clone size: -
V gene: TRBV18
D gene: TRBD1
CDR3 DNA: TGTGCCAGCTCGTCAGGGGGAACCATGAACACTGAAGCTTTCTTT
CDR3 protein: CASSSGGTMNTEAFF

J gene: TRBJ1-5
clone size: many
V gene: TRBV4-3
D gene: -
CDR3 DNA: TGCGCCAGCAGCCAAGAGGGTCAGCCCCAGCATTTT
CDR3 protein: CASSQEGQPQHF

J gene: TRBJ1-1
clone size: -
V gene: TRBV4-3
D gene: TRBD1
CDR3 DNA: TGCGCCAGCAGCCAGGACAGGGCGAACACTGAAGCTTTCTTT
CDR3 protein: CASSQDRANTEAFF

J gene: TRBJ2-5
clone size: -
V gene: TRBV7-3
D gene: TRBD1
CDR3 DNA: TGTGCCAGCAGCCCGAATGGACAGGGGAAAGAGACCCAGTACTTC
CDR3 protein: CASSPNGQGKETQYF

J gene: TRBJ2-3
clone size: few
V gene: TRBV5-6
D gene: TRBD2
CDR3 DNA: TGTGCCAGCAGCTTAGGTCGCGGGGGGCTAGATACGCAGTATTTT
CDR3 protein: CASSLGRGGLDTQYF

J gene: TRBJ2-5
clone size: -
V gene: TRBV20-1
D gene: -
CDR3 DNA: TGCAGTGCTGTCCCGCCCGGTTTCGAGACCCAGTACTTC
CDR3 protein: CSAVPPGFETQYF

J gene: TRBJ2-2
clone size: many
V gene: TRBV20-1
D gene: TRBD2
CDR3 DNA: TGCAGTGCTAGAGATCGAACGAGAAGCGGGGGCTATAACACCGGGGAGCTGTTTTTT
CDR3 protein: CSARDRTRSGGYNTGELFF

J gene: TRBJ1-6
clone size: few
V gene: TRBV5-1
D gene: -
CDR3 DNA: TGCGCCAGCAGCCCGAGGGTTATCGGGGGCTCGGGTAATTCACCCCTCCACTTT
CDR3 protein: CASSPRVIGGSGNSPLHF

J gene: TRBJ1-4
clone size: -
V gene: TRBV2
D gene: -
CDR3 DNA: TGTGCCAGCTTGAGGGCAACTAATGAAAAACTGTTTTTT
CDR3 protein: CASLRATNEKLFF

J gene: TRBJ2-2
clone size: once
V gene: TRBV7-3
D gene: TRBD2
CDR3 DNA: TGTGCCGTAGGGACTAGCGGGAGGAACACCGGGGAGCTGTTTTTT
CDR3 protein: CAVGTSGRNTGELFF

J gene: TRBJ1-4
clone size: few
V gene: TRBV20-1
D gene: TRBD1
CDR3 DNA: TGCAGTGCTAGACGAGGGGGCACGGTAAATGAAAAACTGTTTTTT
CDR3 protein: CSARRGGTVNEKLFF

J gene: TRBJ1-4
clone size: many
V gene: TRBV5-1
D gene: -
CDR3 DNA: TGCGCCAGCAGTACGCCGGACAGATCTAATGAAAAACTGTTTTTT
CDR3 protein: CASSTPDRSNEKLFF

J gene: TRBJ1-4
clone size: few
V gene: TRBV12-3/TRBV12-4
D gene: -
CDR3 DNA: TGTGCCAGCAGTTATGTGGAAAAAAATGAAAAACTGTTTTTT
CDR3 protein: CASSYVEKNEKLFF

J gene: TRBJ2-5
clone size: -
V gene: TRBV20-1
D gene: TRBD2
CDR3 DNA: TGCAGTGCTAGAGAGGCGGGGGGAGGGGCCGAGACCCAGTACTTC
CDR3 protein: CSAREAGGGAETQYF

J gene: TRBJ1-5
clone size: -
V gene: TRBV7-9
D gene: -
CDR3 DNA: TGTGCCAGCAGCCCCGCCAATCAGCCCCAGCATTTT
CDR3 protein: CASSPANQPQHF

J gene: TRBJ2-3
clone size: many
V gene: TRBV5-1
D gene: -
CDR3 DNA: TGCGCCAGCAGCTCCACGGGGTCCACAGATACGCAGTATTTT
CDR3 protein: CASSSTGSTDTQYF

J gene: TRBJ1-3
clone size: many
V gene: TRBV7-7
D gene: -
CDR3 DNA: TGTGCTAGCAGCTCCTCCTCTGGAAACACCATATATTTT
CDR3 protein: CASSSSSGNTIYF

J gene: TRBJ2-3
clone size: few
V gene: TRBV7-7
D gene: TRBD2
CDR3 DNA: TGTGCTAGCAGCTTAGCGGACGGGCTAGCGGGCTCCACAGATACGCAGTATTTT
CDR3 protein: CASSLADGLAGSTDTQYF

J gene: TRBJ2-7
clone size: -
V gene: TRBV7-9
D gene: TRBD1
CDR3 DNA: TGTGCCAGCAGCCCCTCCGGGACAGGGGGCGAGCAGTACTTC
CDR3 protein: CASSPSGTGGEQYF

J gene: TRBJ1-2
clone size: few
V gene: TRBV6-2/TRBV6-3
D gene: -
CDR3 DNA: TGTGCCAGCAAATCGGGGACCTCGAAGGACTATGGCTACACCTTC
CDR3 protein: CASKSGTSKDYGYTF

J gene: TRBJ2-2
clone size: many
V gene: TRBV4-3
D gene: -
CDR3 DNA: TGCGCCAGCAGCCAAGATCCGCGGGGGCGCATGCCCGGGGAGCTGTTTTTT
CDR3 protein: CASSQDPRGRMPGELFF

J gene: TRBJ2-7
clone size: -
V gene: TRBV5-1
D gene: -
CDR3 DNA: TGCGCCAGCAGTGAAGTCTCCGGGACGGTCTCCTACGAGCAGTACTTC
CDR3 protein: CASSEVSGTVSYEQYF

J gene: TRBJ2-1
clone size: -
V gene: TRBV2
D gene: -
CDR3 DNA: TGTGCCAGCATGGGGTGGACGGGGTGGAATGAGCAGTTCTTC
CDR3 protein: CASMGWTGWNEQFF

J gene: TRBJ2-5
clone size: -
V gene: TRBV7-2
D gene: -
CDR3 DNA: TGTGCCAGCAGCCCAAGTCCCGAGACCCAGTACTTC
CDR3 protein: CASSPSPETQYF

J gene: TRBJ2-5
clone size: -
V gene: TRBV7-9
D gene: -
CDR3 DNA: TGTGCCAGCAGCTGGAGGGAGACCCAGTACTTC
CDR3 protein: CASSWRETQYF

J gene: TRBJ1-1
clone size: few
V gene: TRBV6-5
D gene: -
CDR3 DNA: TGTGCCTGCCGGGACCCCGTTGGTGGCACTGAAGCTTTCTTT
CDR3 protein: CACRDPVGGTEAFF

J gene: TRBJ1-6
clone size: many
V gene: TRBV6-4
D gene: -
CDR3 DNA: TGTGCCAGCAGTGACAACGGGTATAATTCACCCCTCCACTTT
CDR3 protein: CASSDNGYNSPLHF

J gene: TRBJ2-3
clone size: once
V gene: TRBV28
D gene: -
CDR3 DNA: TGTGCCAGCACCCTGGGTGGGACAGATACGCAGTATTTT
CDR3 protein: CASTLGGTDTQYF

J gene: TRBJ1-4
clone size: -
V gene: TRBV20-1
D gene: -
CDR3 DNA: TGCAGTGCTGAAGAGACACCCTCGGGTGAAAAACTGTTTTTT
CDR3 protein: CSAEETPSGEKLFF

J gene: TRBJ2-3
clone size: -
V gene: TRBV5-1
D gene: TRBD1
CDR3 DNA: TGCGCCAGCAGCCCGAACGGACAGGGGGCCGCAGATACGCAGTATTTT
CDR3 protein: CASSPNGQGAADTQYF

J gene: TRBJ1-3
clone size: -
V gene: TRBV3-1
D gene: -
CDR3 DNA: TGTGCCAGCAGCCAAGATTTCGCGCCCGGAGCCTCTGGAAACACCATATATTTT
CDR3 protein: CASSQDFAPGASGNTIYF

J gene: TRBJ1-1
clone size: -
V gene: TRBV27
D gene: TRBD1
CDR3 DNA: TGTGCCAGCAGTCGAGACAGGGCCGGCGCTGAAGCTTTCTTT
CDR3 protein: CASSRDRAGAEAFF

J gene: TRBJ2-7
clone size: few
V gene: TRBV12-3/TRBV12-4
D gene: TRBD1
CDR3 DNA: TGTGCCAGCAGTGCCAGGACAGGGCGCTACGAGCAGTACTTC
CDR3 protein: CASSARTGRYEQYF